This T cell receptor beta chain was sequenced for a study of T cell changes during pregnancy in multiple sclerosis. Per germline, CDR1 GTSNPN and CDR2 SVGIG (reference sequence). V lost 2 bases and J 5 bases, leaving 9 bases between the germline ends. CDR3 size: 12 residues. Using immunoSEQ multiplex PCR, the repertoire was profiled, and TCRdb retains in-frame clones only, with some absent. The sample includes 85,000 to 120,000 clones, just under 95% of them seen just once. The clonotype originates from a female donor with multiple sclerosis, enrolled in a pregnancy study. This chain joins TRBV30 and TRBJ1-1, with TRBD1 as a possible D gene (5 bases). Specimen: peripheral blood, collected after pregnancy. CDR3 region: CAWSQGWTEAFF. In DNA form, the CDR3 reads TGTGCCTGGAGTCAGGGATGGACTGAAGCTTTCTTT.